This T cell receptor (beta chain) was retrieved from a study of CD8+ T cells in alopecia areata. Study observations and caveats: Whereas mice showed it more clearly, TCR sharing across patients was murkier, possibly because of HLA.

The sorting of PBMCs gave CD4+ and CD8+ T cells. This clone was seen only a few times. No antigen is known for it. Isolated RNA was reverse transcribed into cDNA used as the sequencing template. Clones were read by immunoSEQ multiplex PCR, and TCRdb kept only the in-frame ones, dropping some. This table holds approximately 150,000 clones, 80% to 90% found once. Here the sequenced sample was CD8+ T cells sorted from blood, taken at week 0. This receptor was identified in a human donor with alopecia areata.

CDR3 sequence (DNA): TGTGCCAGCAGCAACCGACAGGGGACGATGGACACTGAAGCTTTCTTT. Amino acids: CASSNRQGTMDTEAFF. This rearrangement joins TRBV27 to TRBJ1-1; TRBD1 agrees at 8 bases. The ends lost 6 bases at V and 3 bases at J; junction bases unmatched: 12. CDR3 size: 16 residues. In germline, CDR1 is MNHEY, CDR2 SMNVEV (reference sequence).